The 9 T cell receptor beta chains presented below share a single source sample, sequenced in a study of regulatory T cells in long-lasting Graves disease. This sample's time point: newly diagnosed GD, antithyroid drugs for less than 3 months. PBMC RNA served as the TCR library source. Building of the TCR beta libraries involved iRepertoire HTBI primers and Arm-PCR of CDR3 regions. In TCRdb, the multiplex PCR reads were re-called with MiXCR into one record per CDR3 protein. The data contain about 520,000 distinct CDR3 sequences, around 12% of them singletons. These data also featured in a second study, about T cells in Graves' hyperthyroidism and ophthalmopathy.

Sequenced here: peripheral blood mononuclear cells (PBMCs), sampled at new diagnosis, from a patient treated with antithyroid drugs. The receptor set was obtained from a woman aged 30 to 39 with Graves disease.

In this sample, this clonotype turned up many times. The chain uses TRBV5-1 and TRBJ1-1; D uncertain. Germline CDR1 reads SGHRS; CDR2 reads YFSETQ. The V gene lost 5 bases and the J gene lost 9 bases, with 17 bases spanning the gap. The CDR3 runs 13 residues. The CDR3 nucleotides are TGCGCCAGCAGTATGGACGGCTCGACGAAAGCTTTCTTT. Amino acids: CASSMDGSTKAFF.

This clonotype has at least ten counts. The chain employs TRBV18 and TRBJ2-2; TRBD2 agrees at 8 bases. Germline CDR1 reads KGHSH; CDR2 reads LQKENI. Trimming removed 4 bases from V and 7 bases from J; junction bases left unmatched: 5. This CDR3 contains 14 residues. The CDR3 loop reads CASSLAGGNGELFF. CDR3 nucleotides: TGTGCCAGCTCACTTGCGGGAGGAAACGGGGAGCTGTTTTTT.

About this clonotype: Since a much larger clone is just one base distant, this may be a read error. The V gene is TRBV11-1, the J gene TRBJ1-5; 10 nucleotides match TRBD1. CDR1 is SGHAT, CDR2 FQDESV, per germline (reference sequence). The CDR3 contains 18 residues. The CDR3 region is CASIGPRDRGYCNQPQRF. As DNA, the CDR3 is TGTGCCAGCATTGGCCCCCGGGACAGGGGTTATTGCAATCAGCCCCAGCGTTTT. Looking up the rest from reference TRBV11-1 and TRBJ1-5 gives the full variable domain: EAEVAQSPRYKITEKSQAVAFWCDPISGHATLYWYRQILGQGPELLVQFQDESVVDDSQLPKDRFSAERLKGVDSTLKIQPAELGDSAMYLCASIGPRDRGYCNQPQRFGDGTRLSIL.

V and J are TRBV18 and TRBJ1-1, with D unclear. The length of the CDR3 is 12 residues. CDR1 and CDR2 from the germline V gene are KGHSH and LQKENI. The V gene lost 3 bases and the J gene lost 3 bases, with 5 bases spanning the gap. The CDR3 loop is CASSPLDTEAFF. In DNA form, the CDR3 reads TGTGCCAGCTCACCCTTGGACACTGAAGCTTTCTTT.

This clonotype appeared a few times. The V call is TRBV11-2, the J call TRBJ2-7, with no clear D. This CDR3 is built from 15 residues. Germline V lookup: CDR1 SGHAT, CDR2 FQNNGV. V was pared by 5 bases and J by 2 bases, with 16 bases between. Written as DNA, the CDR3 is TGTGCCAGCAGCCCGAACCCGGTGGCCGCCTACGAGCAGTACTTC. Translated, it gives CASSPNPVAAYEQYF.

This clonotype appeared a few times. CDR3 nucleotide sequence: TGTGCCAGCAGCATTTCAAGCGTAGCGGGGGCAGTACAAGAGACCCAGTACTTC. Protein product: CASSISSVAGAVQETQYF. The chain couples TRBV7-2 to TRBJ2-5; TRBD2 aligns across 9 bases. The CDR3 loop spans 18 amino acids. V dropped 5 bases and J dropped 2; count of bases not matched to a gene: 15. Germline assignment: CDR1 SGHTA and CDR2 FQGNSA.

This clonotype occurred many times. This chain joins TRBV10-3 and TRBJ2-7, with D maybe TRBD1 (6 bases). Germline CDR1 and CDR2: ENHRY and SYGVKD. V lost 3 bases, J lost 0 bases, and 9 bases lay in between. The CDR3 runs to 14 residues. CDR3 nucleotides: TGTGCCATCAGTGATGGGACAAACTCCTACGAGCAGTACTTC. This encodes CAISDGTNSYEQYF.

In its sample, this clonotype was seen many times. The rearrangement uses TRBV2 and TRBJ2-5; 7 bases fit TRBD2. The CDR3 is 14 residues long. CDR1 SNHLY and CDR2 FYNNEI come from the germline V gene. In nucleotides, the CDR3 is TGTGCGTGCAAGCGGGCGGGAGTCCCGGAGACCCAGTACTTC. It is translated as CACKRAGVPETQYF.

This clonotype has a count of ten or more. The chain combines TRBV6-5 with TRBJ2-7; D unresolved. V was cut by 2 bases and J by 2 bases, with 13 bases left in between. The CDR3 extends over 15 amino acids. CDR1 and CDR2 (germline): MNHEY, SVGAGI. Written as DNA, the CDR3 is TGTGCCAGCAGTTACATGTATCTTGGGGCCTACGAGCAGTACTTC. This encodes CASSYMYLGAYEQYF.